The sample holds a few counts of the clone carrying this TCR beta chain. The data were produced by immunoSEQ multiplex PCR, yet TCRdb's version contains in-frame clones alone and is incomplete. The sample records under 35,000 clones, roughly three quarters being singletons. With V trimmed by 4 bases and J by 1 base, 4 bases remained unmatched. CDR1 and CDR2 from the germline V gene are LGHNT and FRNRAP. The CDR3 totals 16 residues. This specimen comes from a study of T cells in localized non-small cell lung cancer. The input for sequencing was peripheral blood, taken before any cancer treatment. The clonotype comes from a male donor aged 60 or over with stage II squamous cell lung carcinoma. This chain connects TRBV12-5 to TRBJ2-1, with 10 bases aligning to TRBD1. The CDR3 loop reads CASGSDRGNSYNEQFF. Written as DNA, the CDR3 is TGTGCTAGTGGTTCGGACAGGGGGAATTCCTACAATGAGCAGTTCTTC.